These T cell receptor beta chains were read from a single sample in a study of blood T cell repertoires in COVID-19. TCRdb keeps only in-frame clones here, not all; method: immunoSEQ multiplex PCR. The sample consists of some 90,000 clones, roughly nine tenths of them appearing once. Sequencing input: peripheral blood. The receptors come from a woman aged 80 or over with active COVID-19. Both conserved end residues are part of each CDR3. The D gene is left open where the match is weak. The size field is filled for only some rows; it gives once, few, many or a size class.

V,D,size,J,DNA,CDR3
TRBV19,TRBD1,.,TRBJ2-1,TGTGCCAGTAGTATAGGGGACAGGTACAATGAGCAGTTCTTC,CASSIGDRYNEQFF
TRBV5-4,TRBD1,.,TRBJ2-3,TGTGCCAGCAGCTCCGGGACAGGTAGCACAGATACGCAGTATTTT,CASSSGTGSTDTQYF
TRBV10-1,.,.,TRBJ1-5,TGCGCCAGTCTGGTGGGGGGGGCACAGCCCCAGCATTTT,CASLVGGAQPQHF
TRBV3-1/TRBV3-2,TRBD1,.,TRBJ2-2,TGTGCCAGCAGCCAAGGATTCAGGGGGCGAACCGGGGAGCTGTTTTTT,CASSQGFRGRTGELFF
TRBV2,.,.,TRBJ1-2,TGTGCCAGCAGCCTAGGACAGATTAACTATGGCTACACCTTC,CASSLGQINYGYTF
TRBV9,.,.,TRBJ1-5,TGTGCCAGCAGCGTCGGAGGAGGTCCGGGGGATCAGCCCCAGCATTTT,CASSVGGGPGDQPQHF
TRBV6-2/TRBV6-3,.,.,TRBJ2-7,TGTGCCAGCAGTTACCCCGGGAGATCCTACGAGCAGTACTTC,CASSYPGRSYEQYF
TRBV7-2,.,.,TRBJ2-5,TGTGCCAGCAGCCCAGGACTGGCGGAGACCCAGTACTTC,CASSPGLAETQYF
TRBV3-1/TRBV3-2,TRBD2,few,TRBJ2-7,TGTGCCAGCAGCCGCCTAGCGGGAGTCTACTACGAGCAGTACTTC,CASSRLAGVYYEQYF
TRBV28,TRBD2,.,TRBJ2-2,TGTGCCAGCAGACCTTGGCGGGAGTCTGGAGGTCGGGAGCTGTTTTTT,CASRPWRESGGRELFF
TRBV7-9,TRBD1,.,TRBJ2-7,TGTGCCAGCAGCCCTCACAGGGACAGCTACGAGCAGTACTTC,CASSPHRDSYEQYF
TRBV28,TRBD1,.,TRBJ1-5,TGTGCCAGCAGTCCCCTCAGGGGGCCAATCTTCGGCCAGCCCCAGCATTTT,CASSPLRGPIFGQPQHF
TRBV24-1,TRBD1,.,TRBJ1-2,TGTGCCACCAGTGGCCGCCGGGACAGGGGGCGGTGGAACTATGGCTACACCTTC,CATSGRRDRGRWNYGYTF
TRBV7-6,.,.,TRBJ1-4,TGTGCCAGCAGTTCCTACCCGGGGGAAACTAATGAAAAACTGTTTTTT,CASSSYPGETNEKLFF
TRBV7-2,.,.,TRBJ2-1,TGTGCCAGCAGCTCGAGGGGGTATTCCACTTCACACCACAATGAGCAGTTCTTC,CASSSRGYSTSHHNEQFF
TRBV19,TRBD2,.,TRBJ2-1,TGTGCCAGTAGTATTAGGATTAGCGGGAGGGCCGTTGAGCAGTTCTTC,CASSIRISGRAVEQFF
TRBV6-5,.,.,TRBJ2-3,TGTGCCAGCACCAGGGCGGGAAGCACAGATACGCAGTATTTT,CASTRAGSTDTQYF
TRBV5-1,TRBD2,.,TRBJ2-3,TGCGCCAGCACCGGACGGCCCGGGACTAGCGGGAGAGTAGATACGCAGTATTTT,CASTGRPGTSGRVDTQYF
TRBV5-1,TRBD1,.,TRBJ2-5,TGCGCCAGCAGCGCCAGGACAGGGGACGAGACCCAGTACTTC,CASSARTGDETQYF
TRBV18,TRBD1,.,TRBJ2-5,TGTGCCAGCTCACCGACAGGGATGCAAGAGACCCAGTACTTC,CASSPTGMQETQYF